A selection of T cell receptor beta chains follows, all from one sample in a study of T cells in Graves' hyperthyroidism and ophthalmopathy. A single record per CDR3 protein comes from TCRdb applying MiXCR to the multiplex PCR reads. Here the sample spans tens of thousands of distinct CDR3 sequences, approximately 58% being singletons. The specimen sequenced was peripheral blood or thyroid tissue (not recorded which). Every receptor here comes from a man between 18 and 29 years old with Graves' hyperthyroidism. Both conserved end residues are part of each CDR3. Size tells how often a clone was seen (once, few, many) or the class of an expanded clone, and some rows leave it out.

v_gene: TRBV5-1; len: 13; abundance: many; CDR3aa: CASSIGTGYEQYF
v_gene: TRBV2; len: 17; abundance: NA; CDR3aa: CASNPRDRGRGANVLTF
v_gene: TRBV15; len: 15; abundance: once; CDR3aa: CATSEVKTMSEGYTF
v_gene: TRBV18; len: 16; abundance: few; CDR3aa: CASSPPSTGSNTEAFF
v_gene: TRBV7-2; len: 13; abundance: medium-sized; CDR3aa: CASSSGPIRSQYF
v_gene: TRBV29-1; len: 11; abundance: NA; CDR3aa: CSVDGSYEQYF
v_gene: TRBV29-1; len: 14; abundance: NA; CDR3aa: CSVESGGTNEKLFF
v_gene: TRBV7-9; len: 16; abundance: NA; CDR3aa: CASSFGDGQSTYEQYF
v_gene: TRBV5-1; len: 17; abundance: NA; CDR3aa: CASSLGPSGSGTETQYF
v_gene: TRBV5-5; len: 14; abundance: many; CDR3aa: CASSLWGHNQPQHF
v_gene: TRBV7-2; len: 14; abundance: NA; CDR3aa: CASSPILAAETQYF
v_gene: TRBV13; len: 15; abundance: many; CDR3aa: CASSFVPGQGDEQYF
v_gene: TRBV20-1; len: 13; abundance: NA; CDR3aa: CSASGLGDNEQFF
v_gene: TRBV7-2; len: 16; abundance: NA; CDR3aa: CASSLPLSAVTDTQYF
v_gene: TRBV7-2; len: 14; abundance: NA; CDR3aa: CASSPGLQNTEAFF
v_gene: TRBV6-5; len: 13; abundance: NA; CDR3aa: CASSYSGSYEQYF
v_gene: TRBV5-5; len: 15; abundance: NA; CDR3aa: CASSLDRGTGNTIYF